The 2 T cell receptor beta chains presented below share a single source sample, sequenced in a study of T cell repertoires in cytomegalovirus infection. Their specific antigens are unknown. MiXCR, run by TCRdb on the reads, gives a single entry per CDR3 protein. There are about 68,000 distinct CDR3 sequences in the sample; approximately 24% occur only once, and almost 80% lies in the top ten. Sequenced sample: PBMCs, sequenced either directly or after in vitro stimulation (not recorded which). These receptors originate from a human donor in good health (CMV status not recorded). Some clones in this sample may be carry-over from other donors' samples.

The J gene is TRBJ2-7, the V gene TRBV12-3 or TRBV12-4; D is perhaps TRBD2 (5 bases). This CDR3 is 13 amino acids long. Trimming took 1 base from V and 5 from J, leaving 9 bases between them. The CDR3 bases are TGTGCCAGCAGTTTAGGGATCGGGGACGAGCAGTACTTC. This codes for CASSLGIGDEQYF.

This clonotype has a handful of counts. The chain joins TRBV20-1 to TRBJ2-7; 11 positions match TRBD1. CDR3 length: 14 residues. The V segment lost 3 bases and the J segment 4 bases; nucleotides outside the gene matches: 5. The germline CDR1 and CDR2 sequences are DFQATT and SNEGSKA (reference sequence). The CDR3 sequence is CSASPDRGLYEQYF. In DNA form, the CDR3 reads TGCAGTGCTAGTCCGGACAGGGGGCTATACGAGCAGTACTTC.